A selection of T cell receptor beta chains follows, all from one sample in a study of Tregs in tolerant kidney transplant recipients. Measured with immunoSEQ multiplex PCR; TCRdb has only the in-frame clones, and not every one. This sample carries some 240,000 clones, approximately 84% of them seen once, and the ten largest clones take about 0.68%. Sequencing was done on a sample of CD4+ T cells from blood. The receptors derive from a human donor in good health. Each CDR3 is given with its conserved first and last residue. Size is omitted from some rows. Given values are once, few, many or a class for expanded clones.

size	J	V	length	CDR3
-	TRBJ2-1	TRBV5-1	15	CASSRGGGGYNEQFF
-	-	TRBV5-1	14	CASSRQGDDYEQYF
-	TRBJ2-3	TRBV5-6	15	CASSELAGHTDTQYF
-	TRBJ2-2	TRBV5-1	15	CASHQTAGGEGELFF
-	TRBJ2-5	TRBV14	12	CASSPEGGTQYF
-	TRBJ2-3	TRBV7-2	16	CASSLGSATSTDTQYF
few	TRBJ1-1	TRBV27	14	CASSRDRGNTEAFF
-	TRBJ1-1	TRBV6-5	15	CASRLTGGGNTEAFF
-	TRBJ1-4	TRBV18	12	CASSPRGGYLFF
-	TRBJ2-2	TRBV28	15	CASSLEGANTGELFF
once	TRBJ2-7	TRBV2	13	CASGPVGVGEQYF
-	TRBJ2-3	TRBV4-2	16	CASSQGPSGAADTQYF
once	TRBJ2-7	TRBV19	14	CASSIAGGSYEQYF
-	TRBJ2-7	TRBV11-2	14	CASRQAGSSYEQYF
-	TRBJ2-1	TRBV5-4	13	CASSLALYNEQFF
-	TRBJ2-7	TRBV11-2	14	CASSPSGTPREQYF
-	TRBJ2-5	TRBV5-1	16	CASSPMSGKGEETQYF
-	TRBJ1-2	TRBV29-1	11	CSATGTYGYTF
-	TRBJ1-2	TRBV5-1	14	CASSPSGTDYGYTF
once	TRBJ1-1	TRBV6-5	14	CASSYWNQNTEAFF
once	TRBJ2-1	TRBV10-1	15	CASSQVTSGSNEQFF
-	TRBJ1-1	TRBV7-3	18	CASSSYAYVGGTSTEAFF
-	TRBJ1-2	TRBV27	14	CASSSGQGIRGYTF
-	-	TRBV9	15	CASSAHAPSSYEQYF
-	TRBJ2-6	TRBV2	13	CASHSTWANVLTF
-	TRBJ2-3	TRBV4-1	16	CASSQVIPISTDTQYF
-	TRBJ1-5	TRBV10-3	14	CAISGYRDFQPQHF
-	TRBJ2-3	TRBV25-1	16	CASSEFSGRAVDTQYF
-	TRBJ1-1	TRBV6-5	14	CASRMGQLNTEAFF
-	TRBJ2-2	TRBV5-1	15	CASSLDRGGTGELFF
-	TRBJ2-3	TRBV18	15	CASSLGQGTADTQYF
few	TRBJ1-2	TRBV6-1	16	CASSEAGRGANYGYTF
-	TRBJ1-3	TRBV6-5	16	CASSYDYANSGNTIYF
-	TRBJ1-2	TRBV7-2	12	CASSLQGYGYTF
-	TRBJ2-7	TRBV19	14	CASSIGFGTYEQYF
-	TRBJ2-7	TRBV4-1	22	CASSKASKNRDRGFRISYEQYF
-	TRBJ1-2	TRBV6-5	15	CASSYAETAFYGYTF
-	TRBJ2-1	TRBV19	14	CASRQDRGTNEQFF
-	TRBJ2-2	TRBV10-2	15	CASTKLAGDSGELFF
-	TRBJ2-7	TRBV6-1	14	CASNRRGVSYEQYF
-	TRBJ2-7	TRBV2	13	CASMGTSGYEQYF
once	TRBJ1-1	TRBV2	14	CASSLQRWNTEAFF
-	TRBJ1-1	TRBV10-3	14	CAISESTQGVEAFF
-	-	TRBV5-1	12	CAQTSSSYEQYF
-	TRBJ2-7	TRBV7-6	15	CASSALAGGPYEQYF
few	TRBJ2-7	TRBV28	14	CASSLGLAGGEQYF
-	TRBJ1-5	TRBV12-2	15	CASRLAQNSNQPQHF
few	TRBJ2-5	TRBV2	17	CASRRRGLAGTKETQYF
-	TRBJ2-7	TRBV19	14	CASSTTSGGYEQYF
-	TRBJ2-5	TRBV6-5	15	CASSYSLLAQETQYF
-	TRBJ2-1	TRBV11-2	15	CASSSLAGASNEQFF
-	TRBJ2-5	TRBV2	15	CASSATSGIRETQYF